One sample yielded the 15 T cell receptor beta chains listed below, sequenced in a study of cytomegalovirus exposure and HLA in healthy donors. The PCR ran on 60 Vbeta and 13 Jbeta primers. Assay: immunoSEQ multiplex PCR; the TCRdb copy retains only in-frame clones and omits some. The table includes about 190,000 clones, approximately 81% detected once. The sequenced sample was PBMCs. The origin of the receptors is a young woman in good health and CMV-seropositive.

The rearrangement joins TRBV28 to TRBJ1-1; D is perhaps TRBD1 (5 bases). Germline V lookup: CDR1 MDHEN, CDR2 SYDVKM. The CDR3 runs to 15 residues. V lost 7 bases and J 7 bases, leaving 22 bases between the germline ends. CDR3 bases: TGTGCCAGCACCGCCGCCGGTGGGGGGGGGAATGAAGCTTTCTTT. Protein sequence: CASTAAGGGGNEAFF.

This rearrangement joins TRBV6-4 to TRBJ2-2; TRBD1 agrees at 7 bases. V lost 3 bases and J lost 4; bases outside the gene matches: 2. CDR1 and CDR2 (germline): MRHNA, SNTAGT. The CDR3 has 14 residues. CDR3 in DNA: TGTGCCAGCAGTGATTCAGGGGGCACCGGGGAGCTGTTTTTT. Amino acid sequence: CASSDSGGTGELFF.

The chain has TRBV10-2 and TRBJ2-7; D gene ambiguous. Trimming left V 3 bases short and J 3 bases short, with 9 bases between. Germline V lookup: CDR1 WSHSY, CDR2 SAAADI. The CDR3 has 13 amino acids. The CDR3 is CASSDLDFYEQYF. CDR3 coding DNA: TGCGCCAGCAGTGACCTTGACTTCTACGAGCAGTACTTC.

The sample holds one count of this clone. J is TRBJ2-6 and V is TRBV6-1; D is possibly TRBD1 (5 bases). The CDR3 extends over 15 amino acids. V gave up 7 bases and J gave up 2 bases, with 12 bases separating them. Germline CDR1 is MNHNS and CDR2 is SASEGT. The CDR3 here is CASTELGAGANVLTF. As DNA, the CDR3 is TGTGCCAGCACCGAGCTAGGGGCTGGGGCCAACGTCCTGACTTTC.

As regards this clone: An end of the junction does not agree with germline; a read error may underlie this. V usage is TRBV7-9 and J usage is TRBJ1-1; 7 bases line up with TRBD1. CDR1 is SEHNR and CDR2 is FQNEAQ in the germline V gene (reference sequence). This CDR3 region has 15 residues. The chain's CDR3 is CSSSLGGGGPTEAFF. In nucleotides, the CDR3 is TGTTCCAGCAGCTTAGGGGGCGGGGGACCCACTGAAGCTTTCTTT.

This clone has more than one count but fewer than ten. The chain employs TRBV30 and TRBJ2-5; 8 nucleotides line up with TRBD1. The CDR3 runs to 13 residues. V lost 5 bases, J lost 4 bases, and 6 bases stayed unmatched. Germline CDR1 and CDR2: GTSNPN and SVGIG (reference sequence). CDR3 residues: CAWQLQGGETQYF. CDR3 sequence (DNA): TGTGCCTGGCAACTACAGGGGGGAGAGACCCAGTACTTC.

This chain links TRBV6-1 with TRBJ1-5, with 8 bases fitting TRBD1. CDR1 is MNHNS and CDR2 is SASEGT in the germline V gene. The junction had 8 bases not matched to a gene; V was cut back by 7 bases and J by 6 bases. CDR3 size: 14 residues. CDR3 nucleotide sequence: TGTGCCAGCATTGGACAGGGTTCGGGTCAGCCCCAGCATTTT. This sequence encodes CASIGQGSGQPQHF.

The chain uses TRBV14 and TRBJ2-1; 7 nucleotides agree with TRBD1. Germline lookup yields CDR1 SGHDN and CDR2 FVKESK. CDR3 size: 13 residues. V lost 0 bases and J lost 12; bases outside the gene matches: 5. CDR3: CASSQEQGVTQFF. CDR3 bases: TGTGCCAGCAGCCAAGAGCAGGGGGTAACGCAGTTCTTC.

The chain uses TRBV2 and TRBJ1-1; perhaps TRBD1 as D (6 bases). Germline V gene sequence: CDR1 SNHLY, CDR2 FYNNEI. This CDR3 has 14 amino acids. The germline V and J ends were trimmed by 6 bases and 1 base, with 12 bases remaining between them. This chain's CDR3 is CASSPDRRNTEAFF. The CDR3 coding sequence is TGTGCCAGCAGCCCCGACAGGAGGAACACTGAAGCTTTCTTT.

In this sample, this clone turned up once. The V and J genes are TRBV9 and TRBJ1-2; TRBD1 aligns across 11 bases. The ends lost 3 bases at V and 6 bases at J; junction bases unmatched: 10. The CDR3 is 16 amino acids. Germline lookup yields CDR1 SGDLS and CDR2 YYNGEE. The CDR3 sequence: CASSARPGTGGHGYTF. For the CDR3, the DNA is TGTGCCAGCAGCGCGCGACCCGGGACAGGGGGACATGGCTACACCTTC. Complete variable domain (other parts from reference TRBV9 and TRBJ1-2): DSGVTQTPKHLITATGQRVTLRCSPRSGDLSVYWYQQSLDQGLQFLIQYYNGEERAKGNILERFSAQQFPDLHSELNLSSLELGDSALYFCASSARPGTGGHGYTFGSGTRLTVV.

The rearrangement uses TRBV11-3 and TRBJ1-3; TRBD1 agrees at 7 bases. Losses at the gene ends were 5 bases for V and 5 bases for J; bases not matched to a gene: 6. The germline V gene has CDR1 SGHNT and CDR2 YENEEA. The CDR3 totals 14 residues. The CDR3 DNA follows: TGTGCCAGCAGCCTCACAGGGGTTCGAAACACCATATATTTT. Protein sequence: CASSLTGVRNTIYF.

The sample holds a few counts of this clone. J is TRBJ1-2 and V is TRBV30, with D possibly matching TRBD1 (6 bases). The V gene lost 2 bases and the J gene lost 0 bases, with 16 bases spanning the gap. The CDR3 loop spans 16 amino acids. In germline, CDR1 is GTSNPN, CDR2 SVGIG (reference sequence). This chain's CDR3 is CAWSLSSTGANYGYTF. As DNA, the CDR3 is TGTGCCTGGAGTCTATCCTCGACAGGCGCTAACTATGGCTACACCTTC.

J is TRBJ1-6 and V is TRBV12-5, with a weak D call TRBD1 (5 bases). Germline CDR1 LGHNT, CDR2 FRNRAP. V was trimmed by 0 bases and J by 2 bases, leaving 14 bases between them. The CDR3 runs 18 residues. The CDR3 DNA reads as TGTGCTAGTGGTTTGGTAGTGGGGGGTGGGCCCTATAATTCACCCCTCCACTTT. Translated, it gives CASGLVVGGGPYNSPLHF.

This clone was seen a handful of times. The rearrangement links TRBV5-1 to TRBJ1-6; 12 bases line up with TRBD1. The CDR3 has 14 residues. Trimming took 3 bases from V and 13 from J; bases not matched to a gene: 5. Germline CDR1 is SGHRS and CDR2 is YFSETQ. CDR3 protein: CASSSGDRGLPLHF. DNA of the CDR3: TGCGCCAGCAGCTCCGGGGACAGGGGGCTTCCCCTCCACTTT. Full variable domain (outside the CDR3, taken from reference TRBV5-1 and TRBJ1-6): KAGVTQTPRYLIKTRGQQVTLSCSPISGHRSVSWYQQTPGQGLQFLFEYFSETQRNKGNFPGRFSGRQFSNSRSEMNVSTLELGDSALYLCASSSGDRGLPLHFGNGTRLTVT.

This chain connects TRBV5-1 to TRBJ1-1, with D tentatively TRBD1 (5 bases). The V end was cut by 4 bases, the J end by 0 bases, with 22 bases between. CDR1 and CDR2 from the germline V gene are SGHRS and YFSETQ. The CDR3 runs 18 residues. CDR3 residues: CASSPPRSRVVLNTEAFF. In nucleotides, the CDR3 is TGCGCCAGCAGCCCGCCCCGGTCCAGGGTGGTTCTGAACACTGAAGCTTTCTTT. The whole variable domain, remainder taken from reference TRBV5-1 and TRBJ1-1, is KAGVTQTPRYLIKTRGQQVTLSCSPISGHRSVSWYQQTPGQGLQFLFEYFSETQRNKGNFPGRFSGRQFSNSRSEMNVSTLELGDSALYLCASSPPRSRVVLNTEAFFGQGTRLTVV.